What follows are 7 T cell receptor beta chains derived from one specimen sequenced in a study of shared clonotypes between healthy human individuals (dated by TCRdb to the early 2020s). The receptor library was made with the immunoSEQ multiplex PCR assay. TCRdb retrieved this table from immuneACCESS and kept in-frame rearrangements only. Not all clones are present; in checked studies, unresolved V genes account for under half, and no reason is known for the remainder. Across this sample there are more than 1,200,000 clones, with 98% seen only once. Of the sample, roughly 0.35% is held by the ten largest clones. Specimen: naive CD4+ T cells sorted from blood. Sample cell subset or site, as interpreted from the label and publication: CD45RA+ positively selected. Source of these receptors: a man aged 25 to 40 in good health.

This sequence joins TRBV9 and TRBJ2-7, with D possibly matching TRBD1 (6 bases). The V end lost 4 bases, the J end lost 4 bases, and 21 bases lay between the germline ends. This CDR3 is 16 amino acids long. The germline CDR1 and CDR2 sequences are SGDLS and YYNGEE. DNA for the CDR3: TGTGCCAGCAGCCCTAGGGAAGGGACAATTAAATACGAGCAGTACTTC. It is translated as CASSPREGTIKYEQYF.

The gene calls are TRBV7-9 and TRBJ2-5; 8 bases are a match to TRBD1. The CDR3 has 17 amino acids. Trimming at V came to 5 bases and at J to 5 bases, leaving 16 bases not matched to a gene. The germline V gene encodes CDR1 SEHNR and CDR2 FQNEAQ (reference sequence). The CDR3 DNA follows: TGTGCCAGCAGCACCATCTGGACAGGGAAGACCAAGGAGACCCAGTACTTC. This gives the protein CASSTIWTGKTKETQYF.

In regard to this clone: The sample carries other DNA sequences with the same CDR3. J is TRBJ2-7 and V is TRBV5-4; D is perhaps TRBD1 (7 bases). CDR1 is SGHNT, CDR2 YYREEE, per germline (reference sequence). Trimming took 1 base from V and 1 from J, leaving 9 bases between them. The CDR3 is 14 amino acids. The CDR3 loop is CASSLQGGSYEQYF. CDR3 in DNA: TGTGCCAGCAGCTTGCAGGGGGGATCCTACGAGCAGTACTTC.

This CDR3 reads CASSPPPRRDTNTGELFF. Written as DNA, the CDR3 is TGTGCCAGCTCGCCTCCTCCCAGGCGAGACACGAACACCGGGGAGCTGTTTTTT. The chain joins TRBV18 to TRBJ2-2; D not resolved. CDR3 length equals 18 residues. Between the trimmed V and J ends, which lost 6 bases and 0 bases, there was a span of 20 bases. Per germline, CDR1 KGHSH and CDR2 LQKENI.

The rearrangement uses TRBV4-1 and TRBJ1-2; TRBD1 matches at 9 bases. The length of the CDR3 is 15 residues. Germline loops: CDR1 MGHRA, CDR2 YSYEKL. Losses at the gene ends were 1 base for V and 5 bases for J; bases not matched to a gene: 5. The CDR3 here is CASSQGTGGLYGYTF. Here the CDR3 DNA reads TGCGCCAGCAGCCAAGGTACAGGGGGCCTGTATGGCTACACCTTC.

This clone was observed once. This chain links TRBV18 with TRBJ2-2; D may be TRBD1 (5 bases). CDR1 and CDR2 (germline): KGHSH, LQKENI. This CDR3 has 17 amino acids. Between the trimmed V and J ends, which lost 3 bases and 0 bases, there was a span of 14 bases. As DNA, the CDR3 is TGTGCCAGCTCACCCCAGGGCAGAGGATCGAACACCGGGGAGCTGTTTTTT. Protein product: CASSPQGRGSNTGELFF.

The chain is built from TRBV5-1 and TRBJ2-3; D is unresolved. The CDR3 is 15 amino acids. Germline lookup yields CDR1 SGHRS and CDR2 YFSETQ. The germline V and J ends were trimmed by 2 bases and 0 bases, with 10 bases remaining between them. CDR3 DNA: TGCGCCAGCAGCTTCGACGTGAGAAGCACAGATACGCAGTATTTT. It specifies CASSFDVRSTDTQYF. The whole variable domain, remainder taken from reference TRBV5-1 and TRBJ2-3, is KAGVTQTPRYLIKTRGQQVTLSCSPISGHRSVSWYQQTPGQGLQFLFEYFSETQRNKGNFPGRFSGRQFSNSRSEMNVSTLELGDSALYLCASSFDVRSTDTQYFGPGTRLTVL.